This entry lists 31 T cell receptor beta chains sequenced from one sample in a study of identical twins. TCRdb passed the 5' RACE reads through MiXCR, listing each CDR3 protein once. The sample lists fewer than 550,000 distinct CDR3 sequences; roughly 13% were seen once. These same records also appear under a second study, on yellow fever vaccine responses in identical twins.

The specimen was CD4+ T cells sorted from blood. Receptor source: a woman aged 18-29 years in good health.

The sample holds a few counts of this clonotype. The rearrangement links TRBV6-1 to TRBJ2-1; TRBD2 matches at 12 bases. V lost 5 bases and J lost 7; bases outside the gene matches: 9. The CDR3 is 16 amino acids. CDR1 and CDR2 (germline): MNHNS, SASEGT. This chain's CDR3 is CASSPRLAGAGNEQFF. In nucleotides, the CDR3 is TGTGCCAGCAGTCCCCGACTAGCGGGAGCTGGAAATGAGCAGTTCTTC.

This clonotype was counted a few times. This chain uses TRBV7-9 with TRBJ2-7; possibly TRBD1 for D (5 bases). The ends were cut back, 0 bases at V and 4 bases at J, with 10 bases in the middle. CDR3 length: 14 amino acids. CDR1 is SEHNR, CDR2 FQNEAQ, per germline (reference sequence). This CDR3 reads CASSLAGVNYEQYF. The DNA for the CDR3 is TGTGCCAGCAGCTTAGCAGGGGTGAATTACGAGCAGTACTTC.

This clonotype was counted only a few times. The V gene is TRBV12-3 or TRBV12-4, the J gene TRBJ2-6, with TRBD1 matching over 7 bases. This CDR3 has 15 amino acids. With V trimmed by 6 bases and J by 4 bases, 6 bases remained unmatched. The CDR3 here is CASRSTGYGANVLTF. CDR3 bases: TGTGCCAGCAGGTCGACAGGGTACGGGGCCAACGTCCTGACTTTC.

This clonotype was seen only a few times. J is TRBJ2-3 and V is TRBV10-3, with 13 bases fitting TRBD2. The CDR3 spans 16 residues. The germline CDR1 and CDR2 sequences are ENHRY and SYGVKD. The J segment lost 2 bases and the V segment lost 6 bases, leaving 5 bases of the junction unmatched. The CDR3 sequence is CAISHGTSGNTDTQYF. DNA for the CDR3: TGTGCCATCAGCCACGGGACTAGCGGGAACACAGATACGCAGTATTTT.

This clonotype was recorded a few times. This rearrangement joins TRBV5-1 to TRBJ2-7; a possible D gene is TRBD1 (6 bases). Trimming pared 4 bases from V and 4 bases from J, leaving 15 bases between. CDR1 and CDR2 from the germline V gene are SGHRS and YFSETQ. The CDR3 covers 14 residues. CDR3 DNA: TGCGCCAGCAGCATCGCCGGGGACAAATACGAGCAGTACTTC. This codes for CASSIAGDKYEQYF.

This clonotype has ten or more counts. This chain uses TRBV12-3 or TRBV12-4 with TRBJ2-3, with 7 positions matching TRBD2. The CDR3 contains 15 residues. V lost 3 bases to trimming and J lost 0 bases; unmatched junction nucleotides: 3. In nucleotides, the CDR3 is TGTGCCAGCAGTTTCGGGGGGATTAGCACAGATACGCAGTATTTT. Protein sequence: CASSFGGISTDTQYF.

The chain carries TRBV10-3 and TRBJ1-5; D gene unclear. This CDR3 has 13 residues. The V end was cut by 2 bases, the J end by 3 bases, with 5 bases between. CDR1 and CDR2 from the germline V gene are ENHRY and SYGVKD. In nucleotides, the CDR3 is TGTGCCATCAGTGAGGCCTCCAATCAGCCCCAGCATTTT. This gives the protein CAISEASNQPQHF.

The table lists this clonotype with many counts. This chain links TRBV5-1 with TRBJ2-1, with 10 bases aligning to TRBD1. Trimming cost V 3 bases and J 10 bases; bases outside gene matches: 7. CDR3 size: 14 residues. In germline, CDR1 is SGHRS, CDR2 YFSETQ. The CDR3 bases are TGCGCCAGCAGCTCCGGGACAGGGGTTTGGGAGCAGTTCTTC. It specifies CASSSGTGVWEQFF.

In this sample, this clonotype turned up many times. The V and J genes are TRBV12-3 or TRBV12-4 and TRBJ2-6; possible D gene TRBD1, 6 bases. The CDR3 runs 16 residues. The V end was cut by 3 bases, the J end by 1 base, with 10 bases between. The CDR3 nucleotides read TGTGCCAGCAGTTTTTACAGGGAATCTGGGGCCAACGTCCTGACTTTC. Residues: CASSFYRESGANVLTF.

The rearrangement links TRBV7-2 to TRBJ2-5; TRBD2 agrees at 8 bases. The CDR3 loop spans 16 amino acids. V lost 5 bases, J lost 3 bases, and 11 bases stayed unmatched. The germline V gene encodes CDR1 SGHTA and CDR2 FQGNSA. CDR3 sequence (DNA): TGTGCCAGCAGCACAACCCGACGGGGGGGGAAAGAGACCCAGTACTTC. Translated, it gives CASSTTRRGGKETQYF.

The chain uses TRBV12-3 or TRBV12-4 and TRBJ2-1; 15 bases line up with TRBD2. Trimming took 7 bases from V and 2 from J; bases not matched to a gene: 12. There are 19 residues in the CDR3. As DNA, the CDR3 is TGTGCCAGCACCAGATGGACTAGCGGGAGGGCCACCCCCTACAATGAGCAGTTCTTC. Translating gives CASTRWTSGRATPYNEQFF.

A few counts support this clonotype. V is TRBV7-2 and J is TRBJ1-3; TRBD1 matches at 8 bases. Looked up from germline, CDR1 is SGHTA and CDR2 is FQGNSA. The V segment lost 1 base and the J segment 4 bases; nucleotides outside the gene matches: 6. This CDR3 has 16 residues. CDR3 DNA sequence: TGTGCCAGCAGCTTAGTCCCCAGGGGGCAAGGAAACACCATATATTTT. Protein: CASSLVPRGQGNTIYF.

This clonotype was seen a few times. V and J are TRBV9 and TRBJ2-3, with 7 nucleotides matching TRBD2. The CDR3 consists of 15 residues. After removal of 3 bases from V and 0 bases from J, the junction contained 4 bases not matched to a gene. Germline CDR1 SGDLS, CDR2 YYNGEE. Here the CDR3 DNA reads TGTGCCAGCAGCGAACTAGCGACTAGCACAGATACGCAGTATTTT. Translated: CASSELATSTDTQYF.

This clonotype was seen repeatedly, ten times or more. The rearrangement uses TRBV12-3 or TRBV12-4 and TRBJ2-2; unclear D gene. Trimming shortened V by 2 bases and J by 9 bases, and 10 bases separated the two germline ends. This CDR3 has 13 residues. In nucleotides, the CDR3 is TGTGCCAGCAGTTTAAAGGGTCCGAGGGAGCTGTTTTTT. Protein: CASSLKGPRELFF.

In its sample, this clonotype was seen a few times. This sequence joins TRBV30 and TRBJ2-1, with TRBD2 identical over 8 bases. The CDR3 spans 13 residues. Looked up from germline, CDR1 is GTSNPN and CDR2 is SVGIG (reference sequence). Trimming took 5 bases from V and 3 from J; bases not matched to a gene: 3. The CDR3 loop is CAWGLAYYNEQFF. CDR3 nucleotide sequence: TGTGCCTGGGGACTAGCCTACTACAATGAGCAGTTCTTC.

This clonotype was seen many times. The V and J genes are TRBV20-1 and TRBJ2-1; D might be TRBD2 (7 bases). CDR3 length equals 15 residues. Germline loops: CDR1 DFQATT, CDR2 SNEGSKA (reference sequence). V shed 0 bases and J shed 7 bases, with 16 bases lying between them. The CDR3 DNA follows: TGCAGTGCTAGAGAGTGGGGGGGCAGGACTAATGAGCAGTTCTTC. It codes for CSAREWGGRTNEQFF.

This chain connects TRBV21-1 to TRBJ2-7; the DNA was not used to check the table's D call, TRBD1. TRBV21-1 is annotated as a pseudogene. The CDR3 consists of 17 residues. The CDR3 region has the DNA TGTGCCAGCAGCCCCAGTCGGCGACAGGTAAACACCTACGAGCAGTACTTC. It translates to CASSPSRRQVNTYEQYF.

The CDR3: CASSLIPGAIPSEQYF. The CDR3 coding sequence is TGTGCCAGCAGTTTAATCCCAGGGGCAATACCCAGCGAGCAGTACTTC. This chain uses TRBV28 with TRBJ2-7; D possibly corresponds to TRBD1 (6 bases). Germline CDR1 reads MDHEN; CDR2 reads SYDVKM. The CDR3 sequence is 16 residues long. Trimming stripped 2 bases from V and 6 bases from J, with 20 bases between.

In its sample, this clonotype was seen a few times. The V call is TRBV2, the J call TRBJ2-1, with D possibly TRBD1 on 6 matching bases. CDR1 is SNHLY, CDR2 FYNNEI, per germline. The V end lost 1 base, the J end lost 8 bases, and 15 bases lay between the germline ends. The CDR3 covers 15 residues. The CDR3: CASSEEFWGRDEQFF. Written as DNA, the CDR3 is TGTGCCAGCAGTGAAGAGTTCTGGGGGCGCGATGAGCAGTTCTTC. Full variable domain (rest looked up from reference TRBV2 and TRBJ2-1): EPEVTQTPSHQVTQMGQEVILRCVPISNHLYFYWYRQILGQKVEFLVSFYNNEISEKSEIFDDQFSVERPDGSNFTLKIRSTKLEDSAMYFCASSEEFWGRDEQFFGPGTRLTVL.

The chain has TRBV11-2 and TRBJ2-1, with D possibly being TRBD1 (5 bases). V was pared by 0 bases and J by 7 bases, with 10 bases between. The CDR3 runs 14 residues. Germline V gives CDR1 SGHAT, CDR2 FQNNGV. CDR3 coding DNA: TGTGCCAGCAGCTTAGACAGGGTGGGGAATGAGCAGTTCTTC. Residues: CASSLDRVGNEQFF.

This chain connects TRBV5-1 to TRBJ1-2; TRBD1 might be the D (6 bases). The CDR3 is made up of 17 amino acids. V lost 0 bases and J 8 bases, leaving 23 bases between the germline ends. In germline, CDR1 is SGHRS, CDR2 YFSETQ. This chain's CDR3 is CASSLGLRGTNRVGYTF. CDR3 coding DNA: TGCGCCAGCAGCTTGGGACTACGAGGGACTAACAGGGTCGGCTACACCTTC. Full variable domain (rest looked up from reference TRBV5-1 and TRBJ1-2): KAGVTQTPRYLIKTRGQQVTLSCSPISGHRSVSWYQQTPGQGLQFLFEYFSETQRNKGNFPGRFSGRQFSNSRSEMNVSTLELGDSALYLCASSLGLRGTNRVGYTFGSGTRLTVV.

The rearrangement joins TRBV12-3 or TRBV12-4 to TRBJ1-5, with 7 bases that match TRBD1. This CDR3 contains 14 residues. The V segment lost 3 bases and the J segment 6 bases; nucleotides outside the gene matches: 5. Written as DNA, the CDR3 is TGTGCCAGCAGTTTCAGAGGGGGCGGTCAGCCCCAGCATTTT. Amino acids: CASSFRGGGQPQHF.

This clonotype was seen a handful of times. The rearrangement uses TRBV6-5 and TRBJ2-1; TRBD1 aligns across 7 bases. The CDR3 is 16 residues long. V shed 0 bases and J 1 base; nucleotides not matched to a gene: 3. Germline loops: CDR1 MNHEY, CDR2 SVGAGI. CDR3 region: CASSYSTGSSYNEQFF. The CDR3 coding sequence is TGTGCCAGCAGTTACTCGACAGGGTCTTCCTACAATGAGCAGTTCTTC.

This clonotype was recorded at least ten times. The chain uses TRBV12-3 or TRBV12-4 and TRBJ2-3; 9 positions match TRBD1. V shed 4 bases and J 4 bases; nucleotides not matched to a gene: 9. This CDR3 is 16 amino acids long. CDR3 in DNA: TGTGCCAGCAGTTCTAGGGACAGGGCGGGTCCAGATACGCAGTATTTT. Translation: CASSSRDRAGPDTQYF.

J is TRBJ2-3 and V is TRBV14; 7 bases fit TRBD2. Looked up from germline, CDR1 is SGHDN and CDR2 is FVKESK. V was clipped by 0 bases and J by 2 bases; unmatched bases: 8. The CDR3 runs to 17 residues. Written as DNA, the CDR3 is TGTGCCAGCAGCCAAGATTGGCGGGAGAAATTCACAGATACGCAGTATTTT. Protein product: CASSQDWREKFTDTQYF.

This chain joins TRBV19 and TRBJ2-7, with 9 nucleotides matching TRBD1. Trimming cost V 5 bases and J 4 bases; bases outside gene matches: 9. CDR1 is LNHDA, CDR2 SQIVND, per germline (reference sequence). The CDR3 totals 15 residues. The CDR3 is CASSRDREKGYEQYF. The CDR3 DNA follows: TGTGCCAGTAGTCGGGACAGGGAGAAGGGGTACGAGCAGTACTTC. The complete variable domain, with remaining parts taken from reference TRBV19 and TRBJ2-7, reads DGGITQSPKYLFRKEGQNVTLSCEQNLNHDAMYWYRQDPGQGLRLIYYSQIVNDFQKGDIAEGYSVSREKKESFPLTVTSAQKNPTAFYLCASSRDREKGYEQYFGPGTRLTVT.

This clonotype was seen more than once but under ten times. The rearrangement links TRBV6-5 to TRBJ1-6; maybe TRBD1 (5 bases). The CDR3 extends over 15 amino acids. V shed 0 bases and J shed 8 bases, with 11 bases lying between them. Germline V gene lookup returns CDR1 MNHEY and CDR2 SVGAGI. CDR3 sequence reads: CASSYSRWGDSPLHF. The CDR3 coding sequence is TGTGCCAGCAGTTACTCGAGGTGGGGGGATTCACCCCTCCACTTT.

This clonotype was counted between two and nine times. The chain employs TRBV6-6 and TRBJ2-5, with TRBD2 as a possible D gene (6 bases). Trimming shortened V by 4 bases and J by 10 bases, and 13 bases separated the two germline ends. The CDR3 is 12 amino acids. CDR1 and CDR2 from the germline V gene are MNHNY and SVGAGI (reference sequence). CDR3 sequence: CASSWGEKDQYF. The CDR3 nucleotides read TGTGCCAGCAGTTGGGGGGAAAAAGACCAGTACTTC.

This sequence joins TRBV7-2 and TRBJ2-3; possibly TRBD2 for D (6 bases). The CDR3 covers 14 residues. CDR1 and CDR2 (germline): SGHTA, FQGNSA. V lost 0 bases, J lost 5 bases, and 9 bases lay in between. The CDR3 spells CASSLAWGEDTQYF. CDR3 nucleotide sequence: TGTGCCAGCAGCTTAGCCTGGGGGGAAGATACGCAGTATTTT.

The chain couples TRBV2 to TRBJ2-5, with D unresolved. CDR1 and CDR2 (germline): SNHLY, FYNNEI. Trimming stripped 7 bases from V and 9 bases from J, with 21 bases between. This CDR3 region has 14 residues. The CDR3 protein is CASIKKMGNWAQYF. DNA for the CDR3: TGTGCCAGCATCAAGAAAATGGGCAACTGGGCCCAGTACTTC.

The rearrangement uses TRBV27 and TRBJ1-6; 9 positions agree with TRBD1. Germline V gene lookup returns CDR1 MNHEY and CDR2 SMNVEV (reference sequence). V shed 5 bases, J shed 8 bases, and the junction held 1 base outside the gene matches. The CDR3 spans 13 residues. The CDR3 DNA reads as TGTGCCAGCAGTCGGACAGGGGATTCACCCCTCCACTTT. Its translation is CASSRTGDSPLHF.